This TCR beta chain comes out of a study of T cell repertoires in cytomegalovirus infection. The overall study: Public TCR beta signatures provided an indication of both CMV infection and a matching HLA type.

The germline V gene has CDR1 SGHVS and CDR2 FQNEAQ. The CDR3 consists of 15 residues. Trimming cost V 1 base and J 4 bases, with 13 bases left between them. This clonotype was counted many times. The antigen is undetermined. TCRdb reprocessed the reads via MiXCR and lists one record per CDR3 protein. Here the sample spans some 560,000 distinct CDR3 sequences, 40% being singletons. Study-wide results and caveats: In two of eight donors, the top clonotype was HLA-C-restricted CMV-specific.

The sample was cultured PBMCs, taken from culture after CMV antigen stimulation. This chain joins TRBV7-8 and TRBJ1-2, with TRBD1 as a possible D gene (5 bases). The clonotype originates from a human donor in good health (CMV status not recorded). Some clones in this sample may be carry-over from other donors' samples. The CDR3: CASSLGDRRAYGYTF. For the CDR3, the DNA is TGTGCCAGCAGCTTAGGGGACCGACGCGCCTATGGCTACACCTTC.